The clone carrying this T cell receptor beta chain was seen many times. Its specificity is not known. TCRdb reprocessed the reads via MiXCR and lists one record per CDR3 protein. The table lists roughly 63,000 distinct CDR3 sequences, around 21% of them singletons. The sample belongs to a study of lung T cells in sarcoidosis with Löfgren's syndrome. Study as a whole: Repertoire analyses centered on Löfgren's syndrome patients. The study, taken as a whole, reports: TRBV2 was the preferred pairing partner of TRAV12-1, with similar CDR3s. The most expanded V genes in Löfgren's patients were reportedly TRAV12-1 and TRBV2. These T cells were suggested, not shown, to recognize a putative antigen.

The CDR3 covers 13 residues. The ends were cut back, 11 bases at V and 4 bases at J, with 15 bases in the middle. Material: CD4+ T cells from PBMCs. This receptor was taken from a human donor with sarcoidosis (Löfgren's syndrome or another form), or a control subject (not recorded which). The V call is TRBV12-3 or TRBV12-4, the J call TRBJ1-3; D gene unclear. CDR3 DNA sequence: TGTGCCGTGGCGGCTCGCGACGGAAACACCATATATTTT. Translating gives CAVAARDGNTIYF.